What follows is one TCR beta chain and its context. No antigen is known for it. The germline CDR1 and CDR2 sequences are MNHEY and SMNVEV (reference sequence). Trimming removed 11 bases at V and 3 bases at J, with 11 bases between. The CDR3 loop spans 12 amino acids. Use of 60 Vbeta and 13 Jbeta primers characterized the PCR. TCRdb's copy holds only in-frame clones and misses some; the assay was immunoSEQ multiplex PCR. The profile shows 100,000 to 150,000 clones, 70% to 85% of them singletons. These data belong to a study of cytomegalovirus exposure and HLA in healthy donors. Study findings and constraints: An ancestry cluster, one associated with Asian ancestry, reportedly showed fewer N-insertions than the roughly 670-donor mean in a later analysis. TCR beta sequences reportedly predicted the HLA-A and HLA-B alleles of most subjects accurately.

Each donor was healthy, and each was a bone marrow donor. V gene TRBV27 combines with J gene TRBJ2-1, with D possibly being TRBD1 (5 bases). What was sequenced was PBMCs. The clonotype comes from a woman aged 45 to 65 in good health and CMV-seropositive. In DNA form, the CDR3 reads TGTGCCTCCCTAGACAGCTACAATGAGCAGTTCTTC. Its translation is CASLDSYNEQFF.